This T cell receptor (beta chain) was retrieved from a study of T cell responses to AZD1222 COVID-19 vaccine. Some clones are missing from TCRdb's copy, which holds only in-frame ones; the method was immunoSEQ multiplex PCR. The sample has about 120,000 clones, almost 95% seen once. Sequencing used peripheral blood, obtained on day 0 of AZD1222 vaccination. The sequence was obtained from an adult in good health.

The CDR3 loop is CASSLPGTGVKLFF. The CDR3 DNA is TGTGCCAGCAGCTTGCCGGGGACAGGGGTAAAACTGTTTTTT. The chain employs TRBV7-9 and TRBJ1-4; TRBD1 matches 10 bases. Germline V lookup: CDR1 SEHNR, CDR2 FQNEAQ (reference sequence). CDR3 size: 14 residues. The V segment lost 3 bases and the J segment 10 bases; nucleotides outside the gene matches: 5.